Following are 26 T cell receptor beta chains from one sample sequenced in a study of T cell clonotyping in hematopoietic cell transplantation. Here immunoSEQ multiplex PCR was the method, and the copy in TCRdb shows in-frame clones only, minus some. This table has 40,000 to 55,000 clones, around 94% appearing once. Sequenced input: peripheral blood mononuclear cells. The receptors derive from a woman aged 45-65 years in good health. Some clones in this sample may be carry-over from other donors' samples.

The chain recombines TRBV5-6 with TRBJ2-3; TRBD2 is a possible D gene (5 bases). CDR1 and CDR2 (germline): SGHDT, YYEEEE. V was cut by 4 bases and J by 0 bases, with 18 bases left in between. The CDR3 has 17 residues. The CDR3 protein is CASSTLGSRTSTDTQYF. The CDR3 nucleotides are TGTGCCAGCAGCACCCTGGGGAGCAGAACTAGCACAGATACGCAGTATTTT. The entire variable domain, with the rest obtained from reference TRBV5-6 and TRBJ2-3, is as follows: DAGVTQSPTHLIKTRGQQVTLRCSPKSGHDTVSWYQQALGQGPQFIFQYYEEEERQRGNFPDRFSGHQFPNYSSELNVNALLLGDSALYLCASSTLGSRTSTDTQYFGPGTRLTVL.

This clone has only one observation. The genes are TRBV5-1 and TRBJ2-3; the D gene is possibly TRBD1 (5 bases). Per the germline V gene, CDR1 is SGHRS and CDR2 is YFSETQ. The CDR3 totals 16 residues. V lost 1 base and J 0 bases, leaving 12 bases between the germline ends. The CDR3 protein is CASSLSTDPSTDTQYF. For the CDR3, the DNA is TGCGCCAGCAGCTTGTCGACAGACCCTAGCACAGATACGCAGTATTTT.

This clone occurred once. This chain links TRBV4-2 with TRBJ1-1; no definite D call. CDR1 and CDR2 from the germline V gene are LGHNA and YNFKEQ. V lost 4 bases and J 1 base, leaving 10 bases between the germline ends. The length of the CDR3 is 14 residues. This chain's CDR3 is CASSPIRRNTEAFF. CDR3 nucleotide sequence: TGTGCCAGCAGCCCTATAAGGCGGAACACTGAAGCTTTCTTT.

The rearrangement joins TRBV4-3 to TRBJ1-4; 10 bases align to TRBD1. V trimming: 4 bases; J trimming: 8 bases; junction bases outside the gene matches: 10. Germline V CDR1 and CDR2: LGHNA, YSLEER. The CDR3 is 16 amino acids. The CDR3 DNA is TGCGCCAGCAGCCCTTGGAGGGACAGGGGTGAGGAAAAACTGTTTTTT. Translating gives CASSPWRDRGEEKLFF.

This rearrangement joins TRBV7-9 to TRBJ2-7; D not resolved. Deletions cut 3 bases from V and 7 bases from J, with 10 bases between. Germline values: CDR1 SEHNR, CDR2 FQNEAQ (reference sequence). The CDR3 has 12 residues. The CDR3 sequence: CASSFAAGEQYF. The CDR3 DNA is TGTGCCAGCAGCTTTGCTGCCGGAGAGCAGTACTTC.

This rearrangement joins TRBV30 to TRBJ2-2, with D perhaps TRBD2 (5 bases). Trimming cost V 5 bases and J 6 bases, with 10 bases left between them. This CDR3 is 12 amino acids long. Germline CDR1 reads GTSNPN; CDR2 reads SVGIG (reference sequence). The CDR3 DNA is TGTGCCTGGGGGGAGAGCGCCGGGGAGCTGTTTTTT. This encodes CAWGESAGELFF.

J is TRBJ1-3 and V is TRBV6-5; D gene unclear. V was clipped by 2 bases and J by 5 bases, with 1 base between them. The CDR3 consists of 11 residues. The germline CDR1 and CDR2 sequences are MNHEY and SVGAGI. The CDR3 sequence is CASSYRNTIYF. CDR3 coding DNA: TGTGCCAGCAGTTACCGAAACACCATATATTTT.

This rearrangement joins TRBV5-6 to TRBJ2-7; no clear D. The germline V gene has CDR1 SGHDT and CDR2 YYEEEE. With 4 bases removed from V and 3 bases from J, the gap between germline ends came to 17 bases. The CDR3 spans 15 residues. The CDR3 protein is CASSLWAAADYEQYF. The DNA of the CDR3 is TGTGCCAGCAGCCTCTGGGCAGCAGCCGACTACGAGCAGTACTTC.

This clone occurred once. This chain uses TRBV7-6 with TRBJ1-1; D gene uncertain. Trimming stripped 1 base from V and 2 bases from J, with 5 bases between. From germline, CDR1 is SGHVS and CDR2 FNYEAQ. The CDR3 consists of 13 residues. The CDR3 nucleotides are TGTGCCAGCAGCTTAGGTAGAAACACTGAAGCTTTCTTT. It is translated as CASSLGRNTEAFF.

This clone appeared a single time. The CDR3 sequence is CASSEREGFSTEAFF. CDR3 nucleotides: TGTGCCAGCAGTGAAAGGGAGGGGTTTTCGACTGAAGCTTTCTTT. V and J are TRBV2 and TRBJ1-1, with TRBD1 as a possible D gene (5 bases). CDR1 and CDR2 (germline): SNHLY, FYNNEI. The CDR3 spans 15 residues. V lost 2 bases and J lost 5, with 15 bases in between.

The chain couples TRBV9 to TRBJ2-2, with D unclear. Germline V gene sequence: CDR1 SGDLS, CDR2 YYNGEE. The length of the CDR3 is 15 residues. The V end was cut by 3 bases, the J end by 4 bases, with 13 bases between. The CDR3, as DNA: TGTGCCAGCAGCGACACCTGGCCGGGCACCGGGGAGCTGTTTTTT. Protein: CASSDTWPGTGELFF.

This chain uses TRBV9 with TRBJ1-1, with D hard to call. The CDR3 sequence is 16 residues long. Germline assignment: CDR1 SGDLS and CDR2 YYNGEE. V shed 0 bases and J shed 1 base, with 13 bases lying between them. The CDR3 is CASSVGVGRQNTEAFF. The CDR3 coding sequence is TGTGCCAGCAGCGTAGGGGTAGGGCGGCAGAACACTGAAGCTTTCTTT.

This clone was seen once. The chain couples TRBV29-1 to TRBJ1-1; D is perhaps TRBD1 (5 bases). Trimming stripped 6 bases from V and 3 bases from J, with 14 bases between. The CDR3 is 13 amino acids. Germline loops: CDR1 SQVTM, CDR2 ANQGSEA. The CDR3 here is CSVRGVGDTEAFF. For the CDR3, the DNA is TGCAGCGTAAGAGGCGTGGGGGACACTGAAGCTTTCTTT.

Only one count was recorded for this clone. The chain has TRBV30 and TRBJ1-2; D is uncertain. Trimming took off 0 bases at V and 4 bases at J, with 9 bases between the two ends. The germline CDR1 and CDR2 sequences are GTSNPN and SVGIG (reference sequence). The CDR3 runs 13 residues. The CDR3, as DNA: TGTGCCTGGAGTGTTGAACCGATCTATGGCTACACCTTC. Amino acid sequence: CAWSVEPIYGYTF.

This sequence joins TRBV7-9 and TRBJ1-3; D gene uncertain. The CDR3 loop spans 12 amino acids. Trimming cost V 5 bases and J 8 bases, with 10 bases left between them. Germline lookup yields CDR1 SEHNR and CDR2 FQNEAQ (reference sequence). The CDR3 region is CASSGSGHTIYF. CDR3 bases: TGTGCCAGCAGCGGATCGGGCCACACCATATATTTT.

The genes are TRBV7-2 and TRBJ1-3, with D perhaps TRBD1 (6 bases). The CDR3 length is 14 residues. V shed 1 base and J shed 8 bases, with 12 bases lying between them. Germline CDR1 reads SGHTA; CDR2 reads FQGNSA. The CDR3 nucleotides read TGTGCCAGCAGCTTAGGAGGGGGGGGATACACCATATATTTT. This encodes CASSLGGGGYTIYF. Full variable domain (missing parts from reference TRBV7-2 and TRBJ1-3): GAGVSQSPSNKVTEKGKDVELRCDPISGHTALYWYRQSLGQGLEFLIYFQGNSAPDKSGLPSDRFSAERTGGSVSTLTIQRTQQEDSAVYLCASSLGGGGYTIYFGEGSWLTVV.

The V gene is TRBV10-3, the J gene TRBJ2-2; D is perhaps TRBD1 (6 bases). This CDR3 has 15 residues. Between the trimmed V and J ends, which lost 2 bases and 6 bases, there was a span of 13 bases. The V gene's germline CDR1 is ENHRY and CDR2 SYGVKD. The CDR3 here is CAISEPDRGAGELFF. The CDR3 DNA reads TGTGCCATCAGTGAGCCGGACAGAGGGGCCGGGGAGCTGTTTTTT.

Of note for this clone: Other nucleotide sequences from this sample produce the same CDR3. The CDR3 protein is CASSLRVDRAEAFF. The DNA for the CDR3 is TGTGCCAGCAGCTTACGAGTAGACAGGGCTGAAGCTTTCTTT. This chain joins TRBV11-3 and TRBJ1-1, with 7 bases identical to TRBD1. Per germline, CDR1 SGHNT and CDR2 YENEEA. The CDR3 extends over 14 amino acids. The J segment lost 6 bases and the V segment lost 2 bases, leaving 6 bases of the junction unmatched.

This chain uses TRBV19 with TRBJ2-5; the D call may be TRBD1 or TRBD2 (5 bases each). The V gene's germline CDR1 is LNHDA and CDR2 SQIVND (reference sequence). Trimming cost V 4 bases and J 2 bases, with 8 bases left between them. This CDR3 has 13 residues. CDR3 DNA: TGTGCCAGTAGTAGGGGACCTCAAGAGACCCAGTACTTC. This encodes CASSRGPQETQYF.

Written as DNA, the CDR3 is TGTGCCAGCAGTCCGGGGGGGCGCACAGATACGCAGTATTTT. Translation: CASSPGGRTDTQYF. V and J are TRBV6-5 and TRBJ2-3, with 8 bases matching TRBD2. The germline gives CDR1 MNHEY, CDR2 SVGAGI. The CDR3 is made up of 14 amino acids. V shed 5 bases, J shed 1 base, and the junction held 2 bases outside the gene matches.

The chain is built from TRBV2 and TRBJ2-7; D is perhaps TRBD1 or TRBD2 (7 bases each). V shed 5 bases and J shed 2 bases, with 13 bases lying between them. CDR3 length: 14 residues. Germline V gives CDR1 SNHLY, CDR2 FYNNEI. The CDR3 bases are TGTGCCAGCAGTCGGGACAGCGGGACCTACGAGCAGTACTTC. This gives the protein CASSRDSGTYEQYF. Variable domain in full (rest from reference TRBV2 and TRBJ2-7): EPEVTQTPSHQVTQMGQEVILRCVPISNHLYFYWYRQILGQKVEFLVSFYNNEISEKSEIFDDQFSVERPDGSNFTLKIRSTKLEDSAMYFCASSRDSGTYEQYFGPGTRLTVT.

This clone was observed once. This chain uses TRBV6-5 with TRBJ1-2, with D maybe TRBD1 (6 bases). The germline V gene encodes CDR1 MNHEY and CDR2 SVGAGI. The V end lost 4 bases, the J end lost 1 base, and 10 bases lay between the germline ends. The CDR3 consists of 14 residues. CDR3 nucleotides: TGTGCCAGCAGTTCCGGACAGCATAACTATGGCTACACCTTC. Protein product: CASSSGQHNYGYTF.

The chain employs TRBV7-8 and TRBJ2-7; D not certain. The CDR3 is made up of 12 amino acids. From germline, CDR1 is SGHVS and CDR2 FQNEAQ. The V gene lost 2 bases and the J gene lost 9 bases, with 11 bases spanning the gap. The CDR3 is CASSLTRQVQYF. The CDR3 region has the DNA TGTGCCAGCAGCTTAACCAGACAAGTGCAGTACTTC.

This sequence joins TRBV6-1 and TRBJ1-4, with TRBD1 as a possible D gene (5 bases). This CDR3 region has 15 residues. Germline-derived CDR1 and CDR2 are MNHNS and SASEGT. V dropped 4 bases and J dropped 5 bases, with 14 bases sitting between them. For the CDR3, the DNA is TGTGCCAGCAGTGTCAGTGGGGGGGGGAATGAAAAACTGTTTTTT. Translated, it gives CASSVSGGGNEKLFF.

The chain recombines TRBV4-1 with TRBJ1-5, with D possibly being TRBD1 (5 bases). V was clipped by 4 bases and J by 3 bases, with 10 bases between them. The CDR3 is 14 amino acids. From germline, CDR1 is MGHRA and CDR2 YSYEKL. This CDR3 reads CASSPGQVNQPQHF. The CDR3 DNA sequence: TGCGCCAGCAGCCCCGGACAAGTCAATCAGCCCCAGCATTTT.

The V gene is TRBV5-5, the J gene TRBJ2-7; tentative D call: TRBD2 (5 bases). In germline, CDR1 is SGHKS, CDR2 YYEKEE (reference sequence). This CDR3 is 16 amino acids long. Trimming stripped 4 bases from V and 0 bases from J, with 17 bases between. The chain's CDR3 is CASSTHASGLSYEQYF. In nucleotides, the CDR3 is TGTGCCAGCAGCACTCATGCGAGCGGACTCTCCTACGAGCAGTACTTC.